These 6 T cell receptor beta chains were sequenced from one sample in a study of T-cell reconstitution after alpha-beta-depleted transplantation in children. A library of TCRbeta sequences, prepared with unique molecular identifiers, was generated. TCRdb called the PCR reads again in MiXCR, with one record for every CDR3 protein. Of 220,000 or so distinct CDR3 sequences in the sample, just under 8.5% are singletons; the top ten hold approximately 6.3%. The sequences come from PBMCs, mostly from graft donor cells, collected 180 days after TCRalphabeta/CD19-depleted stem cell transplant. The receptors here all came from a male patient younger than 18 who had a stem cell transplant for acute lymphoblastic leukemia, so the T cells may come from the graft donor.

At least ten counts were recorded for this clonotype. The gene calls are TRBV6-1 and TRBJ2-2; D gene ambiguous. The CDR3 sequence is 15 residues long. V was clipped by 4 bases and J by 5 bases, with 14 bases between them. CDR1 and CDR2 from the germline V gene are MNHNS and SASEGT. The CDR3 sequence: CASSGPTIGTGELFF. CDR3 coding DNA: TGTGCCAGCAGTGGCCCTACTATCGGTACCGGGGAGCTGTTTTTT.

Many counts were recorded for this clonotype. V usage is TRBV20-1 and J usage is TRBJ2-6; no firm D call. The germline gives CDR1 DFQATT, CDR2 SNEGSKA (reference sequence). Trimming took 5 bases from V and 2 from J, leaving 13 bases between them. There are 15 residues in the CDR3. CDR3 DNA sequence: TGCAGTGCTCCCCGTGGCCGGGCTGGGGCCAACGTCCTGACTTTC. It translates to CSAPRGRAGANVLTF.

This clonotype was picked up many times. The chain employs TRBV2 and TRBJ1-6, with 7 bases lining up with TRBD1. Trimming at V came to 7 bases and at J to 9 bases, leaving 18 bases not matched to a gene. The CDR3 totals 17 residues. The V gene's germline CDR1 is SNHLY and CDR2 FYNNEI. The CDR3 bases are TGTGCCAGCAAGGAACCAACAGGGGTCGCGCTCAGTTCACCCCTCCACTTT. This translates into CASKEPTGVALSSPLHF.

This clonotype was recorded many times. The chain joins TRBV19 to TRBJ2-1; TRBD2 might be the D (5 bases). The V gene lost 6 bases and the J gene lost 4 bases, with 16 bases spanning the gap. In germline, CDR1 is LNHDA, CDR2 SQIVND (reference sequence). The CDR3 is 15 amino acids. As DNA, the CDR3 is TGTGCCAGTAGCAAAGGGAGCGAACGTTACAATGAGCAGTTCTTC. Its translation: CASSKGSERYNEQFF.

Comment on this clonotype: A read error may explain this, as a much larger clone is one base away. The CDR3 carries no conserved terminal phenylalanine or tryptophan, so it likely arises from a read error. The V call is TRBV7-9, the J call TRBJ1-5; TRBD1 is a possible D gene (5 bases). The V gene lost 5 bases and the J gene lost 4 bases, with 9 bases spanning the gap. Germline V gives CDR1 SEHNR, CDR2 FQNEAQ (reference sequence). The CDR3 sequence is 13 residues long. CDR3 nucleotides: TGTGCCAGCAGCGCGGACATGAATCAGCCCCAGCATTCT. Translating gives CASSADMNQPQHS.

This clonotype was detected ten times or more. The chain has TRBV27 and TRBJ2-5; possible D gene TRBD1, 6 bases. V dropped 2 bases and J dropped 1 base, with 8 bases sitting between them. CDR1 and CDR2 (germline): MNHEY, SMNVEV (reference sequence). The CDR3 has 14 amino acids. CDR3 nucleotides: TGTGCCAGCAGTTTAATGGGGGCCCAAGAGACCCAGTACTTC. Encoded protein: CASSLMGAQETQYF.